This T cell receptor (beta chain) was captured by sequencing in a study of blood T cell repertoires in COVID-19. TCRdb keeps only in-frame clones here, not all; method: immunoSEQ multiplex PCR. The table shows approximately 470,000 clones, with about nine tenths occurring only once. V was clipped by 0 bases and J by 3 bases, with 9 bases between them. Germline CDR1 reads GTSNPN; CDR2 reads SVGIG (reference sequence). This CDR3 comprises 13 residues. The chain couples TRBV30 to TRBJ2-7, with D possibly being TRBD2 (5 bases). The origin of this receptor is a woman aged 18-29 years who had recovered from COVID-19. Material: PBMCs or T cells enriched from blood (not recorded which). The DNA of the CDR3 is TGTGCCTGGAGTGTAGCAGGAGGCTACGAGCAGTACTTC. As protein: CAWSVAGGYEQYF.